These T cell receptor beta chains were read from a single sample in a study of T cells in Graves' hyperthyroidism and ophthalmopathy. TCRdb itself ran the multiplex PCR reads through MiXCR, one entry per CDR3 protein. The sample holds about 410,000 distinct CDR3 sequences, approximately 15% seen once. The sequenced sample consisted of blood. All receptors come from a man aged 18-30 years with Graves' ophthalmopathy. The CDR3 runs from the conserved cysteine through the conserved F or W. The D gene is left open where the match is weak. The listing skips clone size in some rows; elsewhere it reads once, few, many or a size class.

J gene: TRBJ2-2
D gene: NA
clone size: many
V gene: TRBV10-2
CDR3 DNA: TGCGCCAGCAGTGAGACGGGAACGGCCGGGGAGCTGTTTTTT
CDR3 protein: CASSETGTAGELFF

J gene: TRBJ1-2
D gene: NA
clone size: few
V gene: TRBV3-1
CDR3 DNA: TGTGCCAGCAGCGGTGGGGCCGCCCCGAGTGGCTACACCTTC
CDR3 protein: CASSGGAAPSGYTF

J gene: TRBJ2-7
D gene: NA
clone size: few
V gene: TRBV6-4
CDR3 DNA: TGTGCCAGCATACGGGCCTCCCCACCCGAGCAGTACTTC
CDR3 protein: CASIRASPPEQYF

J gene: TRBJ2-7
D gene: TRBD1
clone size: few
V gene: TRBV15
CDR3 DNA: TGTGCCACCAGCAGAGGGGACAGAGTGGACGAGCAGTACTTC
CDR3 protein: CATSRGDRVDEQYF

J gene: TRBJ1-6
D gene: NA
clone size: few
V gene: TRBV5-6
CDR3 DNA: TGTGCCAGCAGCGTGGTCGGAAGGGGGAATTCACCCCTCCACTTT
CDR3 protein: CASSVVGRGNSPLHF

J gene: TRBJ2-4
D gene: NA
clone size: many
V gene: TRBV5-1
CDR3 DNA: TGCGCCAGCAGCAAAGACACCACCAAAAACATTCAGTACTTC
CDR3 protein: CASSKDTTKNIQYF

J gene: TRBJ2-1
D gene: NA
clone size: many
V gene: TRBV5-5
CDR3 DNA: TGTGCCAGCAGCTTGGACGAGGGGGGCGATGAGCAGTTCTTC
CDR3 protein: CASSLDEGGDEQFF

J gene: TRBJ2-7
D gene: TRBD2
clone size: many
V gene: TRBV4-2
CDR3 DNA: TGTGCCAGCAGCCAATCCAGGGCTAGCGGGATCAACGAGCAGTACTTC
CDR3 protein: CASSQSRASGINEQYF

J gene: TRBJ2-3
D gene: TRBD2
clone size: NA
V gene: TRBV6-5
CDR3 DNA: TGTGCCAGCAGTTACTCGAAGACTAGCGGGATCCCAGATACGCAGTATTTT
CDR3 protein: CASSYSKTSGIPDTQYF

J gene: TRBJ2-1
D gene: NA
clone size: NA
V gene: TRBV7-9
CDR3 DNA: TGTGCCAGCAGCTTAAATCAAAAGACAGGAGCTCCGAGCTCCTACAATGAGCAGTTCTTC
CDR3 protein: CASSLNQKTGAPSSYNEQFF

J gene: TRBJ2-2
D gene: TRBD2
clone size: NA
V gene: TRBV20-1
CDR3 DNA: TGCAGTGCTAGAGAGGCGGGGGAGAACACCGGGGAGCTGTTTTTT
CDR3 protein: CSAREAGENTGELFF

J gene: TRBJ2-1
D gene: NA
clone size: many
V gene: TRBV2
CDR3 DNA: TGTGCCAGCAGTGAAGAGGCTAGCCCTTCCTACAATGAGCAGTTCTTC
CDR3 protein: CASSEEASPSYNEQFF

J gene: TRBJ2-3
D gene: TRBD1
clone size: many
V gene: TRBV6-1
CDR3 DNA: TGTGCCAGCAGTCCCGGGACAGATACAGATACGCAGTATTTT
CDR3 protein: CASSPGTDTDTQYF

J gene: TRBJ1-2
D gene: NA
clone size: many
V gene: TRBV2
CDR3 DNA: TGTGCCAGCAGTGAGAAGACAGGCCCGGCGGGCTACACCTTC
CDR3 protein: CASSEKTGPAGYTF

J gene: TRBJ1-1
D gene: NA
clone size: many
V gene: TRBV2
CDR3 DNA: TGTGCCAGCAGTGGCTACAGGGCGGAGGGCACTGAAGCTTTCTTT
CDR3 protein: CASSGYRAEGTEAFF